These T cell receptor beta chains were read from a single sample in a study of T cell responses to AZD1222 COVID-19 vaccine. Using immunoSEQ multiplex PCR, the repertoire was profiled, and TCRdb retains in-frame clones only, with some absent. This sample yields 150,000 to 200,000 clones, of which 70% to 90% are seen a single time; 1.5% to 2% belongs to the top ten. Sequencing used peripheral blood, obtained on day 0 of AZD1222 vaccination. The receptors stem from an adult in good health. Both conserved end residues are part of each CDR3. The order of the fields is CDR3 length, V gene, CDR3 protein.

cdr3_length: 14; v_call: TRBV6-2/TRBV6-3; cdr3_aa: CASSQPGRYNEQFF
cdr3_length: 14; v_call: TRBV2; cdr3_aa: CASSDRGEGEKLFF
cdr3_length: 15; v_call: TRBV28; cdr3_aa: CASSPFAGTNQPQHF
cdr3_length: 16; v_call: TRBV9; cdr3_aa: CASSLGGRGSYNEQFF
cdr3_length: 14; v_call: TRBV30; cdr3_aa: CAWSQKGTAHEQYF
cdr3_length: 13; v_call: TRBV15; cdr3_aa: CATSRDREDTQYF
cdr3_length: 14; v_call: TRBV5-1; cdr3_aa: CASGNSNYNSPLHF
cdr3_length: 15; v_call: TRBV5-6; cdr3_aa: CASSLKDRANEKLFF
cdr3_length: 14; v_call: TRBV29-1; cdr3_aa: CSVKGAGVNTEAFF
cdr3_length: 12; v_call: TRBV19; cdr3_aa: CATRDRYQPQHF
cdr3_length: 13; v_call: TRBV29-1; cdr3_aa: CSVQDVSNQPQHF
cdr3_length: 14; v_call: TRBV3-1/TRBV3-2; cdr3_aa: CASSDRVGNTEAFF
cdr3_length: 15; v_call: TRBV3-1/TRBV3-2; cdr3_aa: CASSPGVGGPNEQFF
cdr3_length: 11; v_call: TRBV6-5; cdr3_aa: CASERNYEQYF
cdr3_length: 13; v_call: TRBV3-1/TRBV3-2; cdr3_aa: CASSLTVNYGYTF
cdr3_length: 14; v_call: TRBV29-1; cdr3_aa: CSALGGAANYGYTF
cdr3_length: 14; v_call: TRBV7-9; cdr3_aa: CASSLGLNTGELFF
cdr3_length: 15; v_call: TRBV5-5; cdr3_aa: CASSPGTEYNSPLHF
cdr3_length: 12; v_call: TRBV6-2/TRBV6-3; cdr3_aa: CASSEVLYGYTF
cdr3_length: 15; v_call: TRBV6-5; cdr3_aa: CASSYSPGPGPGYTF
cdr3_length: 15; v_call: TRBV11-1; cdr3_aa: CASSPRQGPNYGYTF
cdr3_length: 13; v_call: TRBV12-3/TRBV12-4; cdr3_aa: CASSFFHSGGYTF
cdr3_length: 15; v_call: TRBV7-2; cdr3_aa: CASSYRQGLNTEAFF
cdr3_length: 15; v_call: TRBV4-2; cdr3_aa: CASSERAGGRDTQYF
cdr3_length: 16; v_call: TRBV7-2; cdr3_aa: CASSSGLAGGQETQYF
cdr3_length: 14; v_call: TRBV19; cdr3_aa: CASSMEGGNSPLHF
cdr3_length: 15; v_call: TRBV4-1; cdr3_aa: CASSQDTGSNQPQHF
cdr3_length: 12; v_call: TRBV29-1; cdr3_aa: CSGGQTNTEAFF
cdr3_length: 17; v_call: TRBV5-1; cdr3_aa: CASSLIFWGQNYNEQFF
cdr3_length: 14; v_call: TRBV4-3; cdr3_aa: CASSQQREKNEQFF
cdr3_length: 13; v_call: TRBV5-1; cdr3_aa: CASSLAGVWGAFF
cdr3_length: 17; v_call: TRBV3-1/TRBV3-2; cdr3_aa: CASSQVFGGTPSYEQYF
cdr3_length: 11; v_call: TRBV28; cdr3_aa: CASSPGIEQYF
cdr3_length: 13; v_call: TRBV18; cdr3_aa: CASSPEREGPYYF
cdr3_length: 14; v_call: TRBV11-2; cdr3_aa: CASSLVAGSYEQYF
cdr3_length: 12; v_call: TRBV12-3/TRBV12-4; cdr3_aa: CASASKGNTQYF